The text below deals with one T cell receptor beta chain. Its antigen is unknown. This record belongs to a study of cytomegalovirus exposure and HLA in healthy donors. Study-level results: Cytomegalovirus status, reportedly, was diagnosed with high specificity and sensitivity by the classifier. Reports indicate that TCR beta sequences accurately predicted the HLA-A and HLA-B alleles of most subjects. Roughly uniform depth of sequencing across donors was assumed in presence/absence analyses.

Germline V gene data show CDR1 as SGDLS and CDR2 as YYNGEE. Trimming took 1 base from V and 1 from J; bases not matched to a gene: 5. The CDR3 runs 17 residues. The PCR used 60 Vbeta and 13 Jbeta primers. The data were produced by immunoSEQ multiplex PCR, yet TCRdb's version contains in-frame clones alone and is incomplete. The repertoire holds about 200,000 clones, with roughly 77% as singletons. Donors consisted of healthy bone marrow donors. The material sequenced was PBMCs. The TCR sequence derives from a male donor in good health and CMV-seropositive. The chain links TRBV9 to TRBJ2-2, with 9 nucleotides matching TRBD2. Written as DNA, the CDR3 is TGTGCCAGCAGCGTAACTCTAGCGGGGAGGAACACCGGGGAGCTGTTTTTT. Amino acid sequence: CASSVTLAGRNTGELFF.